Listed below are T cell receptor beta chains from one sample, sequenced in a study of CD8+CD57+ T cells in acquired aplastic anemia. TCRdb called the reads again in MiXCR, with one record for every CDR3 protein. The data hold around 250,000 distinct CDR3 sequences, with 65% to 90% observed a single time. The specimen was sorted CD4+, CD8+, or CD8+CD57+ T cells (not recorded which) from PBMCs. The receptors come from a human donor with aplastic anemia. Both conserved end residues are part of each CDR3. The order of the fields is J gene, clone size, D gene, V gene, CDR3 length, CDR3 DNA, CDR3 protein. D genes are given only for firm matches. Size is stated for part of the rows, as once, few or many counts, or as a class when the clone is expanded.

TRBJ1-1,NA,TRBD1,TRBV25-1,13,TGTGCCAGCAGTCTAGGGACAGGGAATAAAGCTTTCTTT,CASSLGTGNKAFF
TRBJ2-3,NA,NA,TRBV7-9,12,TGTGCCAGCAGCTTAGGATCCGATACGCTGTATTTT,CASSLGSDTLYF
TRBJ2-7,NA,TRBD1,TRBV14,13,TGTGCCAGCAGCATGGGACAGGTGTACGAGCAGTACTTC,CASSMGQVYEQYF
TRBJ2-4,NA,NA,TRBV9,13,TGTGCCAGCAGAGGAGCTGGGAACATTATGTACTTCTTC,CASRGAGNIMYFF
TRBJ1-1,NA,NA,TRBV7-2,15,TGTGCCAGCAGTCGCGAGATGGGGGGGAACAGTAAAGCGGTCTTT,CASSREMGGNSKAVF
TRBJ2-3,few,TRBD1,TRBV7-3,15,TGTGCCAGCAGCGTAGGGGGCCCACCGTACAATGAGCAGTATTTT,CASSVGGPPYNEQYF
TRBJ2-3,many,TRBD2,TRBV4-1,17,TGCGCCAGCAGCCAAGATATAACGGGAGGTTCCCCAGATACGCAGTATTTT,CASSQDITGGSPDTQYF
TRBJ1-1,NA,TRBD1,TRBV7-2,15,TGTGCCAGCAGCAATGGACAGGGAGCGAAAGATACCCCTTTCTTT,CASSNGQGAKDTPFF
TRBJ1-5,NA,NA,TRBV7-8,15,TGTGCCAGCAGCTTAGCTGGGGGTCCCGATAAGCACTATCATTTT,CASSLAGGPDKHYHF
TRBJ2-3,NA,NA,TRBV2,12,TGTGCCAGCAGCGTCGGGTCCGCTACGCCGCATTTT,CASSVGSATPHF
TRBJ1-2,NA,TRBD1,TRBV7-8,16,TGTGCCAGCAGCTCAGGGGGGGACGGCCGCGATCAGCCCTACACCTTC,CASSSGGDGRDQPYTF
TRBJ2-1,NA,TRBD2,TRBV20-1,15,TGCAGTGCTTCCGGGACTAGCGGGAGGGCGGGAGAGCAGTTCTTC,CSASGTSGRAGEQFF
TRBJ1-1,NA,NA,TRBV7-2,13,TGTGCCAGCAGCTTAGCGTCTGGAGCCGAAACGCTCTTT,CASSLASGAETLF
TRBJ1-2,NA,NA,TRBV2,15,NA,CASSGGGVYEQFFAF
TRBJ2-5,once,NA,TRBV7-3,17,TGTGCCAGCAGCGCCCGGGGAATGCAGTCAGGTTCCGGGACCCAGTACTTC,CASSARGMQSGSGTQYF
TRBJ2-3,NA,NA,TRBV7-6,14,TGTGCCAGCAGCCTAGAGGGAGTTTTCGATACGCAGTATTTT,CASSLEGVFDTQYF
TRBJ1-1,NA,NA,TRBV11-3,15,TGTGCCAGCAGCTCGGGGGTTGGGAGCCCCACTGAAGCTTTCTTT,CASSSGVGSPTEAFF
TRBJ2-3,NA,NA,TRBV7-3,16,TGTGCCAGCAGCGTCGGACTAGGACAGATAAATACAATGCAGTATTTT,CASSVGLGQINTMQYF
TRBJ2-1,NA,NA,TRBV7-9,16,TGTGCCAGCAGCTCCATTCTTAACGGAGCCTACAATGAGCAGTTCTTC,CASSSILNGAYNEQFF
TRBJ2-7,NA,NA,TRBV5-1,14,TGTGCCAGCAGCCCCTACAGGTCGGGTTACGAGCAGTACTTC,CASSPYRSGYEQYF
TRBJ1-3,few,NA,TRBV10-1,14,TGCGCCAGCAGTGAGGTCCGGCGCGGAAACACCATATATTTT,CASSEVRRGNTIYF
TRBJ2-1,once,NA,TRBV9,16,TGTGCCAGCAGCGAGGGGGGACGGGGGCACAGATACGAGCAGTTCTTC,CASSEGGRGHRYEQFF
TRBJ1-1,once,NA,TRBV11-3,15,TGTGCCAGCAGCTTCACAGGGATAGGGAACACTGAAGCTTTCTTT,CASSFTGIGNTEAFF
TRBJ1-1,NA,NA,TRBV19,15,TGTGCCAGTAGTTTAGATCTGAGAGGGTACACTGAAGCTTTCTTT,CASSLDLRGYTEAFF
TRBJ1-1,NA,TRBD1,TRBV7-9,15,TGTGCCAGCAGCTTACATCTGACAGGGAACACTGAAGCGTTCTTC,CASSLHLTGNTEAFF
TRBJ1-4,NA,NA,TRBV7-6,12,TGTGCCAGCAGCTCCCAACGTGAAAAACTGTTTTTT,CASSSQREKLFF
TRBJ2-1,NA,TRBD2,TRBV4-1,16,TGCGCCAGCAGCTTATTTACGGGGGGAACCTGCAATGGGCAGTTCTTC,CASSLFTGGTCNGQFF
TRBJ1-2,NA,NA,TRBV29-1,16,TGCAGCGTTGAAGATCCGGGGAATAGCCGTTTCTATGGCTACACCTTC,CSVEDPGNSRFYGYTF
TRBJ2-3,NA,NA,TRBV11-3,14,TGTGCCAGCAGCGTAGAGGACTATCCCGATACGCAGTATTTT,CASSVEDYPDTQYF
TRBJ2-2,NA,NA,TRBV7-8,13,TGTGCCAGCAGCGACGGGAGCACCGGTGCGCTGTTTTTT,CASSDGSTGALFF
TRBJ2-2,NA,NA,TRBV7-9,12,TGTGCCAGCAGCTTAGTACCCGGTCCGCTGTTGTTT,CASSLVPGPLLF
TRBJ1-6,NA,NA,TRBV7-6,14,TGTGCCAGCAGCCCTCAGGGGACTAATTCACCCCTCCACTTT,CASSPQGTNSPLHF
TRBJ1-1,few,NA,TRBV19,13,TGTGCCAGTAGTATCCCCCGGGGCACTGAAGCTTTCTTT,CASSIPRGTEAFF
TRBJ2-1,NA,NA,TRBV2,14,TGTGCCAGCAGCTTGGAGGATGGTCACAATGAGCAGTTCTTC,CASSLEDGHNEQFF
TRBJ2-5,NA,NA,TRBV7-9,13,TGTGCCAGCAGCTCTACAGGGCCTCAGACCCAGTACTTC,CASSSTGPQTQYF
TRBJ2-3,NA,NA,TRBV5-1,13,TGCGCCAGCAGGGTCGGGGCACGAGGTACGCAGTATTTT,CASRVGARGTQYF
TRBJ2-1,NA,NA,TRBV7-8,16,TGTGCCAGCAGCTCTCGGGGAAGGGGGGGACAGTACGAGCAGTTCTTC,CASSSRGRGGQYEQFF
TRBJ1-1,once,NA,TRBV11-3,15,TGTGCCAGCAGCTTAGATCTAACAGCAGAAGCTGAAGCTTTCTTT,CASSLDLTAEAEAFF
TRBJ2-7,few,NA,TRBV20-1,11,TGCAGTGCTAGTGCGGGGCACGAGCAGTACTTC,CSASAGHEQYF